This T cell receptor (beta chain) was recorded in a study of STAT3 mutations in large granular lymphocyte leukemia. Using immunoSEQ multiplex PCR, the repertoire was profiled, and TCRdb retains in-frame clones only, with some absent. This sample has about 15,000 clones, with 92% found just once. Study results and caveats: At least one immunodominant TCR beta clonotype appeared in every T-cell large granular lymphocyte leukemia patient.

This clone occurred once. Its antigen is still unknown. Sequenced material: peripheral blood mononuclear cells. The sequence was collected from a woman in her forties or fifties with T-cell large granular lymphocyte leukemia. Some clones in this sample may be carry-over from other donors' samples.

The CDR3 DNA reads TGCGCCAGCAGCTTCATACCATCAGGGGATCTTGAGACCCAGTACTTC. Its translation is CASSFIPSGDLETQYF. This chain connects TRBV5-1 to TRBJ2-5; tentative D call: TRBD1 (6 bases). Deletions cut 2 bases from V and 5 bases from J, with 19 bases between. CDR3 length: 16 residues. The V gene's germline CDR1 is SGHRS and CDR2 YFSETQ. Looking up the rest from reference TRBV5-1 and TRBJ2-5 gives the full variable domain: KAGVTQTPRYLIKTRGQQVTLSCSPISGHRSVSWYQQTPGQGLQFLFEYFSETQRNKGNFPGRFSGRQFSNSRSEMNVSTLELGDSALYLCASSFIPSGDLETQYFGPGTRLLVL.